The rows below give T cell receptor beta chains drawn from one sample of a study of control samples from healthy donors and cancer patients. This table comes from immunoSEQ multiplex PCR, and its TCRdb copy is limited to in-frame clones, with some not included. The profile shows 55,000 to 65,000 clones, around 87% of them singletons. Sequencing was carried out using PBMCs. These receptor sequences come from a woman between 55 and 75 years old with lung cancer. CDR3s include the opening cysteine and the closing phenylalanine or tryptophan. A D gene is named only where the DNA matches it firmly. Only part of the rows carry a size: once, few, many, or a class if the clone is expanded.

D gene: NA; V gene: TRBV5-1; J gene: TRBJ1-2; clone size: NA; CDR3 DNA: TGCGCCAGCAGCTTGGAGGGGGAGTATGGCTACACCTTC; CDR3 protein: CASSLEGEYGYTF
D gene: NA; V gene: TRBV5-4; J gene: TRBJ1-6; clone size: NA; CDR3 DNA: TGTGCCAGCAGCCCAGAGTATAATTCACCCCTCCACTTT; CDR3 protein: CASSPEYNSPLHF
D gene: TRBD1; V gene: TRBV11-2; J gene: TRBJ1-2; clone size: NA; CDR3 DNA: TGTGCCAGCAGCTCGGTCAGGGGGAAGGGTAACTATGGCTACACCTTC; CDR3 protein: CASSSVRGKGNYGYTF
D gene: TRBD2; V gene: TRBV2; J gene: TRBJ2-7; clone size: once; CDR3 DNA: TGTGCCAGCAGGGGACTAGCAGGCGAGCAGTACTTC; CDR3 protein: CASRGLAGEQYF
D gene: TRBD2; V gene: TRBV27; J gene: TRBJ2-7; clone size: NA; CDR3 DNA: TGTGCCAGCAGTTTGTCTAGCGGGATCTACGAGCAGTACTTC; CDR3 protein: CASSLSSGIYEQYF
D gene: NA; V gene: TRBV28; J gene: TRBJ2-2; clone size: NA; CDR3 DNA: TGTGCCAGCACCACTTCGAGGGGAAACACCGGGGAGCTGTTTTTT; CDR3 protein: CASTTSRGNTGELFF
D gene: TRBD1; V gene: TRBV18; J gene: TRBJ2-2; clone size: once; CDR3 DNA: TGTGCCAGCTCATCGACCGGGACAGGGCTCACCGGGGAGCTGTTTTTT; CDR3 protein: CASSSTGTGLTGELFF
D gene: TRBD2; V gene: TRBV3-1/TRBV3-2; J gene: TRBJ2-5; clone size: once; CDR3 DNA: TGTGCCAGCAGCGGGACTAGCGAAGAGACCCAGTACTTC; CDR3 protein: CASSGTSEETQYF
D gene: NA; V gene: TRBV18; J gene: TRBJ2-7; clone size: medium-sized; CDR3 DNA: TGTGCCAGCTCACCAAAGGCCGAGCAGTACTTC; CDR3 protein: CASSPKAEQYF
D gene: NA; V gene: TRBV11-2; J gene: TRBJ1-5; clone size: once; CDR3 DNA: TGTGCCAGCAGCTTAGAGGGCCATCAGCCCCAGCATTTT; CDR3 protein: CASSLEGHQPQHF
D gene: NA; V gene: TRBV7-3; J gene: TRBJ1-1; clone size: NA; CDR3 DNA: TGTGCCAGCAGCCCGGGGAGGGACGGTGAAGCTTTCTTT; CDR3 protein: CASSPGRDGEAFF
D gene: NA; V gene: TRBV27; J gene: TRBJ1-4; clone size: NA; CDR3 DNA: TGTGCCAGCAGTTCGAATACTTACCTTGAAAAACTGTTTTTT; CDR3 protein: CASSSNTYLEKLFF
D gene: TRBD1; V gene: TRBV7-9; J gene: TRBJ2-7; clone size: NA; CDR3 DNA: TGTGCCAGCAGCTCCCTAGGGACAGGGGTTTGGGAGCAGTACTTC; CDR3 protein: CASSSLGTGVWEQYF
D gene: TRBD2; V gene: TRBV3-1/TRBV3-2; J gene: TRBJ2-5; clone size: NA; CDR3 DNA: TGTGCCAGCAGCCAGGGTAGCGGGGCAGAGACCCAGTACTTC; CDR3 protein: CASSQGSGAETQYF
D gene: NA; V gene: TRBV14; J gene: TRBJ2-3; clone size: NA; CDR3 DNA: TGTGCCAGCAGCCTCAGGCGGTCCACTCTCACAGATACGCAGTATTTT; CDR3 protein: CASSLRRSTLTDTQYF
D gene: NA; V gene: TRBV2; J gene: TRBJ2-2; clone size: NA; CDR3 DNA: TGTGCCGGGCGCTCGGGGGCTCACACCGGGGAGCTGTTTTTT; CDR3 protein: CAGRSGAHTGELFF
D gene: NA; V gene: TRBV7-9; J gene: TRBJ2-5; clone size: once; CDR3 DNA: TGTGCCAGCAGCTCACTTAGCGGTTCGGGGACCCAGTACTTC; CDR3 protein: CASSSLSGSGTQYF
D gene: NA; V gene: TRBV28; J gene: TRBJ1-6; clone size: NA; CDR3 DNA: TGTGCCAGCAGTTTGGGGTTGGCAGGGGAAAATTCACCCCTCCACTTT; CDR3 protein: CASSLGLAGENSPLHF
D gene: NA; V gene: TRBV28; J gene: TRBJ1-4; clone size: NA; CDR3 DNA: TGTGCCAGCAGCTCGTCGAGGTCTAATGAAAAACTGTTTTTT; CDR3 protein: CASSSSRSNEKLFF
D gene: NA; V gene: TRBV5-4; J gene: TRBJ1-2; clone size: NA; CDR3 DNA: TGTGCCAGCAGCTTGCAGGACGGATACTATGGCTACACCTTC; CDR3 protein: CASSLQDGYYGYTF
D gene: NA; V gene: TRBV6-5; J gene: TRBJ1-1; clone size: once; CDR3 DNA: TGTGCCAGCACCTTAAACAGGATGAACACCGAAGCTTTCTTT; CDR3 protein: CASTLNRMNTEAFF
D gene: TRBD1; V gene: TRBV4-2; J gene: TRBJ1-5; clone size: once; CDR3 DNA: TGTGCCAGCAGCCAAGTACAGGGGGTCCTAAATCAGCCCCAGCATTTT; CDR3 protein: CASSQVQGVLNQPQHF
D gene: TRBD2; V gene: TRBV2; J gene: TRBJ2-3; clone size: few; CDR3 DNA: TGTGCCAGCAGTACCGGACTAGCGGGAGCGACAGATACGCAGTATTTT; CDR3 protein: CASSTGLAGATDTQYF
D gene: NA; V gene: TRBV29-1; J gene: TRBJ2-3; clone size: few; CDR3 DNA: TGCAGCGTTGTTGAAGTAGATACGCAGTATTTT; CDR3 protein: CSVVEVDTQYF
D gene: TRBD1; V gene: TRBV2; J gene: TRBJ1-1; clone size: few; CDR3 DNA: TGTGCCAGCAGCCGGAGTGGGACAGGGGGGACTGAAGCTTTCTTT; CDR3 protein: CASSRSGTGGTEAFF